This entry lists 20 T cell receptor beta chains sequenced from one sample in a study of radiation and T cells in renal cell carcinoma. The sample's time point: blood 4 weeks post-SBRT, at nephrectomy. As to treatment: 15 Gy SBRT to primary tumor, nephrectomy 4 weeks later. Only in-frame clones appear in the TCRdb table, and some are missing; sequencing was by immunoSEQ multiplex PCR. The sample carries around 100,000 clones, 84% recorded once. The source material was blood, sampled from a patient whose treatment included radiotherapy and nephrectomy. These receptors originate from a man between 60 and 75 years old with renal cell carcinoma.

The rearrangement uses TRBV7-2 and TRBJ2-1, with D maybe TRBD2 (5 bases). With 11 bases removed from V and 9 bases from J, the gap between germline ends came to 29 bases. The CDR3 is made up of 16 amino acids. In germline, CDR1 is SGHTA, CDR2 FQGNSA. The CDR3 region is CAPFRRGKGEVAEQFF. In nucleotides, the CDR3 is TGTGCCCCCTTTAGAAGAGGGAAGGGAGAGGTGGCTGAGCAGTTCTTC. Full variable domain (rest looked up from reference TRBV7-2 and TRBJ2-1): GAGVSQSPSNKVTEKGKDVELRCDPISGHTALYWYRQSLGQGLEFLIYFQGNSAPDKSGLPSDRFSAERTGGSVSTLTIQRTQQEDSAVYLCAPFRRGKGEVAEQFFGPGTRLTVL.

The chain couples TRBV19 to TRBJ1-5; TRBD1 matches 7 bases. With 6 bases clipped from V and 6 bases from J, the junction kept 8 bases outside the gene matches. The CDR3 totals 14 residues. Looked up from germline, CDR1 is LNHDA and CDR2 is SQIVND (reference sequence). CDR3 sequence (DNA): TGTGCCAGTAGCATGCGACAGGGAGCTCAGCCCCAGCATTTT. It specifies CASSMRQGAQPQHF.

V usage is TRBV18 and J usage is TRBJ1-4; D is possibly TRBD1 (5 bases). Germline CDR1 reads KGHSH; CDR2 reads LQKENI. The CDR3 length is 12 residues. The ends were cut back, 2 bases at V and 11 bases at J, with 9 bases in the middle. As DNA, the CDR3 is TGTGCCAGCTCACCAGAGAAGGGGAAACTGTTTTTT. Translation: CASSPEKGKLFF.

The chain is built from TRBV19 and TRBJ2-5; D call uncertain. The CDR3 sequence is 14 residues long. The ends were cut back, 4 bases at V and 2 bases at J, with 11 bases in the middle. Germline loops: CDR1 LNHDA, CDR2 SQIVND (reference sequence). Written as DNA, the CDR3 is TGTGCCAGTAGTACCGGGTGGGCACAAGAGACCCAGTACTTC. Its translation: CASSTGWAQETQYF.

The chain is built from TRBV25-1 and TRBJ1-6, with D maybe TRBD1 (5 bases). Trimming took 5 bases from V and 6 from J, leaving 14 bases between them. The CDR3 spans 15 residues. CDR1 MGHDK and CDR2 SYGVNS come from the germline V gene. The CDR3 DNA reads as TGTGCCAGCAGTCCCAGGGCAGGAGGTAATTCACCCCTCCACTTT. The encoded protein is CASSPRAGGNSPLHF.

This clone was seen only a few times. The chain links TRBV4-2 to TRBJ2-2, with 7 bases matching TRBD2. V trimming: 4 bases; J trimming: 5 bases; junction bases outside the gene matches: 10. The CDR3 covers 16 residues. CDR1 and CDR2 from the germline V gene are LGHNA and YNFKEQ. DNA of the CDR3: TGTGCCAGCAGCCCCCGGGCGGGAGTGTATACCGGGGAGCTGTTTTTT. Encoded protein: CASSPRAGVYTGELFF.

This chain links TRBV25-1 with TRBJ2-7, with 7 positions matching TRBD1. Germline trimming cut 1 base from V and 3 bases from J; bases unmatched to any gene: 6. CDR3 length equals 15 residues. Germline V gene sequence: CDR1 MGHDK, CDR2 SYGVNS. The CDR3 sequence is CASSESYRGYYEQYF. The CDR3 nucleotides read TGTGCCAGCAGTGAATCTTACAGGGGATACTACGAGCAGTACTTC.

The chain is built from TRBV29-1 and TRBJ1-1; 7 positions match TRBD1. From germline, CDR1 is SQVTM and CDR2 ANQGSEA. The CDR3 runs 17 residues. V was clipped by 2 bases and J by 11 bases; unmatched bases: 23. The CDR3 reads CSVESPRLGGVVFGAFF. CDR3 sequence (DNA): TGCAGCGTTGAATCCCCTCGATTAGGGGGCGTGGTGTTTGGTGCTTTCTTT.

The CDR3 DNA reads TGTGCCAGCGAGAAGGAGGTCCTCACAGATACGCAGTATTTT. The encoded protein is CASEKEVLTDTQYF. V gene TRBV6-1 combines with J gene TRBJ2-3; a weak D match, TRBD2 (5 bases). V was cut by 8 bases and J by 2 bases, with 14 bases left in between. Germline CDR1 reads MNHNS; CDR2 reads SASEGT. CDR3 length: 14 amino acids.

This chain connects TRBV7-9 to TRBJ2-3; D unclear. Trimming stripped 5 bases from V and 3 bases from J, with 15 bases between. Germline CDR1 is SEHNR and CDR2 is FQNEAQ (reference sequence). The CDR3 length is 15 residues. The CDR3 DNA sequence: TGTGCCAGCAGCCTGCGTGGACCCAGGACAGATACGCAGTATTTT. Residues: CASSLRGPRTDTQYF.

The rearrangement joins TRBV7-2 to TRBJ1-2; 10 positions match TRBD1. CDR3 length equals 15 residues. V shed 6 bases, J shed 4 bases, and the junction held 8 bases outside the gene matches. Germline loops: CDR1 SGHTA, CDR2 FQGNSA. The CDR3 DNA reads TGTGCCAGCAGTAACGGACAGGGGGTCGGCTATGGCTACACCTTC. Translating gives CASSNGQGVGYGYTF.

DNA of the CDR3: TGTGCCAGCAGCAGTAGACAGGATCCCACAGATACGCAGTATTTT. Its protein product is CASSSRQDPTDTQYF. V is TRBV7-9 and J is TRBJ2-3; weak D call: TRBD1 (6 bases). Trimming stripped 5 bases from V and 2 bases from J, with 14 bases between. This CDR3 region has 15 residues. Germline lookup yields CDR1 SEHNR and CDR2 FQNEAQ (reference sequence).

The chain combines TRBV30 with TRBJ2-7; maybe TRBD2 (5 bases). Germline values: CDR1 GTSNPN, CDR2 SVGIG (reference sequence). There are 12 residues in the CDR3. Between the trimmed V and J ends, which lost 3 bases and 7 bases, there was a span of 13 bases. Written as DNA, the CDR3 is TGTGCCTGGAGCCGATCGGGGTGGGAGCAGTACTTC. It encodes CAWSRSGWEQYF.

The gene calls are TRBV6-1 and TRBJ1-2; 7 bases fit TRBD1. The CDR3 sequence is 20 residues long. Germline V gene data show CDR1 as MNHNS and CDR2 as SASEGT. The J segment lost 1 base and the V segment lost 1 base, leaving 18 bases of the junction unmatched. CDR3 residues: CASSEDPDGQGEKFNYGYTF. The CDR3 DNA is TGTGCCAGCAGTGAAGACCCCGACGGGCAGGGGGAGAAGTTTAACTATGGCTACACCTTC.

V gene TRBV28 combines with J gene TRBJ1-1; 7 positions agree with TRBD1. Germline V gene data show CDR1 as MDHEN and CDR2 as SYDVKM. The CDR3 has 14 residues. Germline trimming cut 5 bases from V and 4 bases from J; bases unmatched to any gene: 7. The CDR3 here is CASSLQGYRTEAFF. The CDR3 coding sequence is TGTGCCAGCAGTCTACAGGGGTATCGCACTGAAGCTTTCTTT.

V gene TRBV5-1 combines with J gene TRBJ2-2, with D unclear. The CDR3 has 16 amino acids. In germline, CDR1 is SGHRS, CDR2 YFSETQ. The ends were cut back, 4 bases at V and 0 bases at J, with 13 bases in the middle. The CDR3 sequence: CASSLLGYSNTGELFF. CDR3 sequence (DNA): TGCGCCAGCAGCCTCTTAGGGTATTCGAACACCGGGGAGCTGTTTTTT.

The chain employs TRBV4-1 and TRBJ1-3; no clear D. The CDR3 runs to 15 residues. Germline V CDR1 and CDR2: MGHRA, YSYEKL. Trimming removed 5 bases at V and 0 bases at J, with 11 bases between. The CDR3 loop reads CASSSLGLSGNTIYF. The CDR3 nucleotides read TGCGCCAGCAGCTCCCTTGGGCTCTCTGGAAACACCATATATTTT.

The chain is built from TRBV19 and TRBJ2-7; 8 bases map to TRBD1. Looked up from germline, CDR1 is LNHDA and CDR2 is SQIVND (reference sequence). The CDR3 length is 15 residues. J lost 0 bases, V lost 5 bases, and 6 bases had no gene match. The CDR3 is CASSLPGTGSYEQYF. CDR3 bases: TGTGCCAGTAGTCTACCCGGGACAGGCTCCTACGAGCAGTACTTC.

The chain combines TRBV4-1 with TRBJ2-3; 10 bases are shared with TRBD2. V trimming: 4 bases; J trimming: 2 bases; junction bases outside the gene matches: 9. CDR3 size: 17 residues. The germline V gene has CDR1 MGHRA and CDR2 YSYEKL. CDR3 bases: TGCGCCAGCAGCCTAAACCGACTAGCGGGTTACACAGATACGCAGTATTTT. This translates into CASSLNRLAGYTDTQYF.

The V and J genes are TRBV6-5 and TRBJ1-5; D possibly corresponds to TRBD1 (5 bases). Germline V lookup: CDR1 MNHEY, CDR2 SVGAGI. The CDR3 length is 14 residues. With 4 bases removed from V and 4 bases from J, the gap between germline ends came to 11 bases. The CDR3 DNA reads TGTGCCAGCAGTTTAAATCCAGGGAATCAGCCCCAGCATTTT. This codes for CASSLNPGNQPQHF.